What follows are 15 T cell receptor beta chains derived from one specimen sequenced in a study of T cell repertoires in cytomegalovirus infection. No antigen is known for these receptors. A single record per CDR3 protein comes from TCRdb applying MiXCR to the reads. The profile shows 370,000 or so distinct CDR3 sequences, about 35% of them singletons. This specimen consisted of cultured PBMCs, obtained from culture after CMV antigen stimulation. Receptors were obtained from a human donor in good health (CMV status not recorded). Some clones in this sample may be carry-over from other donors' samples.

This clonotype was counted ten times or more. The rearrangement links TRBV7-2 to TRBJ2-1; 9 bases match TRBD2. Germline values: CDR1 SGHTA, CDR2 FQGNSA. Trimming took 5 bases from V and 12 from J; bases not matched to a gene: 20. This CDR3 comprises 17 residues. The CDR3 region has the DNA TGTGCCAGCAGCAAATACTCTAGCGGGAACCGAGAAGGGCGGCAGTTCTTC. Its translation: CASSKYSSGNREGRQFF. The full variable domain, in which reference TRBV7-2 and TRBJ2-1 provide the parts outside the CDR3, is GAGVSQSPSNKVTEKGKDVELRCDPISGHTALYWYRQSLGQGLEFLIYFQGNSAPDKSGLPSDRFSAERTGGSVSTLTIQRTQQEDSAVYLCASSKYSSGNREGRQFFGPGTRLTVL.

The chain has TRBV7-9 and TRBJ2-2, with 8 bases aligning to TRBD2. V lost 6 bases and J lost 5; bases outside the gene matches: 11. The V gene's germline CDR1 is SEHNR and CDR2 FQNEAQ (reference sequence). There are 16 residues in the CDR3. The CDR3 region has the DNA TGTGCCAGCAGGCCACTTGCGGGAGGTCTGACCGGGGAGCTGTTTTTT. Translated, it gives CASRPLAGGLTGELFF.

The chain joins TRBV7-2 to TRBJ2-7, with D hard to call. CDR3 length: 15 residues. Trimming took 3 bases from V and 0 from J, leaving 12 bases between them. Germline CDR1 SGHTA, CDR2 FQGNSA. The CDR3 region is CASSLFASTSYEQYV. The CDR3 DNA reads as TGTGCCAGCAGCTTGTTTGCCAGTACCTCCTACGAGCAGTACGTC.

The genes are TRBV19 and TRBJ1-5, with D uncertain. Trimming removed 4 bases from V and 4 bases from J, with 8 bases in between. CDR3 length: 13 residues. Germline values: CDR1 LNHDA, CDR2 SQIVND (reference sequence). CDR3 DNA: TGTGCCAGTAGTAAGGCCTTAAATCAGCCCCAGCATTTT. Translation: CASSKALNQPQHF.

This clonotype was observed many times. This sequence joins TRBV19 and TRBJ2-5, with a tentative D call TRBD1 (6 bases). V lost 9 bases and J 2 bases, leaving 10 bases between the germline ends. CDR1 LNHDA and CDR2 SQIVND come from the germline V gene (reference sequence). CDR3 size: 12 residues. The CDR3 DNA follows: TGTGCCAGGAGGACAGCACAAGAGACCCAGTACTTC. Protein sequence: CARRTAQETQYF.

This clonotype occurred once. The rearrangement joins TRBV6-6 to TRBJ1-2; 7 nucleotides align to TRBD1. The CDR3 sequence is 14 residues long. In germline, CDR1 is MNHNY, CDR2 SVGAGI (reference sequence). With 0 bases clipped from V and 7 bases from J, the junction kept 5 bases outside the gene matches. The CDR3 DNA sequence: TGTGCCAGCAGTTACTCAATAGGGGGCTCTGGCTACACCTTC. This encodes CASSYSIGGSGYTF.

This chain connects TRBV6-5 to TRBJ2-3; D is possibly TRBD1 (5 bases). The CDR3 runs 14 residues. V shed 6 bases and J shed 6 bases, with 16 bases lying between them. Germline V gene data show CDR1 as MNHEY and CDR2 as SVGAGI. This CDR3 is CASSPFGARDTQYF. The CDR3 coding sequence is TGTGCCAGCAGCCCCTTTGGGGCCCGGGATACGCAGTATTTT.

CDR3 residues: CASSRTGPDTQYF. The CDR3 bases are TGTGCCAGCAGCCGGACTGGTCCAGATACGCAGTATTTT. This chain uses TRBV7-3 with TRBJ2-3, with D perhaps TRBD2 (5 bases). Germline V CDR1 and CDR2: SGHTA, FQGTGA. The V end lost 5 bases, the J end lost 4 bases, and 10 bases lay between the germline ends. The CDR3 loop spans 13 amino acids.

The chain couples TRBV12-3 or TRBV12-4 to TRBJ2-7; the D call may be TRBD1 or TRBD2 (5 bases each). There are 14 residues in the CDR3. V lost 2 bases to trimming and J lost 6 bases, with 14 bases between them. The CDR3 protein is CASSLRGSSGEQYF. DNA for the CDR3: TGTGCCAGCAGTTTACGGGGCTCCTCTGGCGAGCAGTACTTC.

The genes are TRBV12-3 or TRBV12-4 and TRBJ2-4, with D unclear. The V end was cut by 1 base, the J end by 1 base, with 11 bases between. The CDR3 covers 16 residues. Here the CDR3 reads CASSLESMGAKNIQYF. The CDR3 region has the DNA TGTGCCAGCAGTTTAGAGTCTATGGGTGCCAAAAACATTCAGTACTTC.

The V and J genes are TRBV4-1 and TRBJ1-2; TRBD1 might be the D (6 bases). CDR3 length equals 15 residues. The germline V gene encodes CDR1 MGHRA and CDR2 YSYEKL. V was pared by 1 base and J by 2 bases, with 11 bases between. CDR3 protein: CASSQAGGRNYGYTF. CDR3 nucleotides: TGCGCCAGCAGCCAAGCCGGGGGCCGGAACTATGGCTACACCTTC.

The rearrangement joins TRBV5-6 to TRBJ2-3, with 8 bases aligning to TRBD2. V lost 4 bases, J lost 2 bases, and 9 bases stayed unmatched. This CDR3 has 16 residues. Per the germline V gene, CDR1 is SGHDT and CDR2 is YYEEEE. As DNA, the CDR3 is TGTGCCAGCAGCCACTCCCGACTAGCGCTCACAGATACGCAGTATTTT. As protein: CASSHSRLALTDTQYF. The variable domain in full, completed from reference TRBV5-6 and TRBJ2-3, reads DAGVTQSPTHLIKTRGQQVTLRCSPKSGHDTVSWYQQALGQGPQFIFQYYEEEERQRGNFPDRFSGHQFPNYSSELNVNALLLGDSALYLCASSHSRLALTDTQYFGPGTRLTVL.

This clonotype has just a few counts. This rearrangement joins TRBV5-4 to TRBJ1-3; 7 bases are a match to TRBD1. This CDR3 comprises 16 residues. After removal of 0 bases from V and 5 bases from J, the junction contained 8 bases not matched to a gene. Per germline, CDR1 SGHNT and CDR2 YYREEE (reference sequence). The CDR3 is CASSLGDSSPRNTIYF. Written as DNA, the CDR3 is TGTGCCAGCAGCTTGGGGGACAGCTCCCCCCGAAACACCATATATTTT.

This clonotype was seen only once. V usage is TRBV20-1 and J usage is TRBJ1-5; possible D gene TRBD1, 6 bases. The V gene lost 6 bases and the J gene lost 3 bases, with 15 bases spanning the gap. The germline V gene encodes CDR1 DFQATT and CDR2 SNEGSKA (reference sequence). CDR3 length: 14 amino acids. CDR3 amino acids: CSADRDNSNQPQHF. For the CDR3, the DNA is TGCAGTGCGGACCGGGACAACTCCAATCAGCCCCAGCATTTT.

The gene calls are TRBV14 and TRBJ2-1, with 9 bases that match TRBD2. Germline V gene sequence: CDR1 SGHDN, CDR2 FVKESK. This CDR3 region has 15 residues. Trimming took 6 bases from V and 5 from J; bases not matched to a gene: 8. The CDR3 spells CASSSIAGANNEQFF. CDR3 sequence (DNA): TGTGCCAGCAGTTCTATAGCGGGGGCAAACAATGAGCAGTTCTTC.